Presented here are 18 T cell receptor beta chains from one specimen sequenced in a study of cytomegalovirus exposure and HLA in healthy donors. The PCR had 60 Vbeta and 13 Jbeta primers. Profiling relied on immunoSEQ multiplex PCR, and the TCRdb table lists in-frame clones only, not all of them. The repertoire consists of about 60,000 clones, with about 76% occurring once and the leading ten covering about 5%. Sequencing was performed on PBMCs. All receptors come from a man aged 50-60 years in good health and CMV-seronegative.

This chain connects TRBV5-6 to TRBJ2-7; 10 bases are shared with TRBD2. The CDR3 has 13 residues. The V gene end was trimmed by 4 bases and the J gene end by 4 bases; junction bases not matched to a gene: 2. The V gene's germline CDR1 is SGHDT and CDR2 YYEEEE. For the CDR3, the DNA is TGTGCCAGCAGCCCTAGCGGGGGTTACGAGCAGTACTTC. This gives the protein CASSPSGGYEQYF. Combining the CDR3 with reference TRBV5-6 and TRBJ2-7 gives the whole variable domain DAGVTQSPTHLIKTRGQQVTLRCSPKSGHDTVSWYQQALGQGPQFIFQYYEEEERQRGNFPDRFSGHQFPNYSSELNVNALLLGDSALYLCASSPSGGYEQYFGPGTRLTVT.

J is TRBJ1-4 and V is TRBV25-1; maybe TRBD1 (5 bases). V was shortened by 3 bases and J by 7 bases, with 12 bases between the two germline ends. Germline assignment: CDR1 MGHDK and CDR2 SYGVNS. The CDR3 has 14 amino acids. The DNA for the CDR3 is TGTGCCAGCAGTGATGCGGGGCAGGGTGAAAAACTGTTTTTT. Translation: CASSDAGQGEKLFF.

The chain combines TRBV21-1 with TRBJ1-3; TRBD1, the table's D call, lacks a check against the DNA. TRBV21-1 is a known pseudogene. CDR3 length equals 13 residues. The CDR3 spells CASRPGQKGTIYF. The DNA of the CDR3 is TGTGCCAGCAGACCAGGCCAAAAAGGCACCATATATTTT.

The chain recombines TRBV9 with TRBJ2-3, with D perhaps TRBD2 (7 bases). V was trimmed by 4 bases and J by 3 bases, leaving 15 bases between them. This CDR3 has 15 residues. Per germline, CDR1 SGDLS and CDR2 YYNGEE. CDR3 sequence (DNA): TGTGCCAGCAGCCCACACGGGGGGACAACAGATACGCAGTATTTT. This gives the protein CASSPHGGTTDTQYF. The full variable domain, in which reference TRBV9 and TRBJ2-3 provide the parts outside the CDR3, is DSGVTQTPKHLITATGQRVTLRCSPRSGDLSVYWYQQSLDQGLQFLIQYYNGEERAKGNILERFSAQQFPDLHSELNLSSLELGDSALYFCASSPHGGTTDTQYFGPGTRLTVL.

CDR3 loop: CASGNPQDSELFF. Written as DNA, the CDR3 is TGTGCCAGCGGAAACCCACAGGATTCTGAACTGTTTTTT. The chain recombines TRBV5-4 with TRBJ1-4; TRBD1 is a possible D gene (5 bases). CDR1 and CDR2 from the germline V gene are SGHNT and YYREEE (reference sequence). Trimming removed 7 bases from V and 12 bases from J, with 19 bases in between. The length of the CDR3 is 13 residues.

The gene calls are TRBV6-1 and TRBJ2-5, with 7 bases aligning to TRBD1. Germline assignment: CDR1 MNHNS and CDR2 SASEGT. CDR3 length equals 14 residues. V lost 6 bases and J lost 4; bases outside the gene matches: 8. The CDR3 is CASSLERGRETQYF. DNA of the CDR3: TGTGCCAGCAGCCTCGAAAGGGGGCGAGAGACCCAGTACTTC.

The chain joins TRBV5-1 to TRBJ2-5, with D tentatively TRBD2 (6 bases). V was cut by 4 bases and J by 1 base, with 17 bases left in between. Germline loops: CDR1 SGHRS, CDR2 YFSETQ. This CDR3 is 16 amino acids long. The CDR3 spells CASSMDGGLLQETQYF. DNA for the CDR3: TGCGCCAGCAGCATGGATGGGGGGTTACTCCAAGAGACCCAGTACTTC.

The chain is built from TRBV29-1 and TRBJ2-1, with a tentative D call TRBD2 (6 bases). CDR3 size: 16 residues. Germline assignment: CDR1 SQVTM and CDR2 ANQGSEA. V lost 2 bases, J lost 5 bases, and 19 bases lay in between. In nucleotides, the CDR3 is TGCAGCGTTGAAAAGGGGCCGGGGGTAATAAACAATGAGCAGTTCTTC. This sequence encodes CSVEKGPGVINNEQFF.

To note about this clone: Distinct nucleotide sequences in the sample also encode this CDR3. The rearrangement joins TRBV7-9 to TRBJ1-1, with TRBD1 identical over 7 bases. With 5 bases clipped from V and 1 base from J, the junction kept 7 bases outside the gene matches. CDR3 length equals 15 residues. Per the germline V gene, CDR1 is SEHNR and CDR2 is FQNEAQ (reference sequence). This CDR3 is CASSANRGGNTEAFF. The CDR3 coding sequence is TGTGCCAGCAGCGCCAACAGGGGCGGGAACACTGAAGCTTTCTTT. Based on the CDR3 plus reference TRBV7-9 and TRBJ1-1, the full variable domain is DTGVSQNPRHKITKRGQNVTFRCDPISEHNRLYWYRQTLGQGPEFLTYFQNEAQLEKSRLLSDRFSAERPKGSFSTLEIQRTEQGDSAMYLCASSANRGGNTEAFFGQGTRLTVV.

This chain connects TRBV15 to TRBJ2-1; D uncertain. V was cut by 5 bases and J by 7 bases, with 12 bases left in between. The CDR3 extends over 13 amino acids. Per the germline V gene, CDR1 is LNHNV and CDR2 is YYDKDF (reference sequence). DNA for the CDR3: TGTGCCACCAGCCCCCATTATGAGAATGAGCAGTTCTTC. Encoded protein: CATSPHYENEQFF.

J is TRBJ1-2 and V is TRBV9; 8 bases line up with TRBD1. CDR3 length: 16 amino acids. The J segment lost 2 bases and the V segment lost 4 bases, leaving 10 bases of the junction unmatched. CDR1 is SGDLS, CDR2 YYNGEE, per germline. CDR3 in amino acids: CASSRLSGQGNYGYTF. The CDR3 nucleotides read TGTGCCAGCAGCCGACTTTCTGGACAGGGCAACTATGGCTACACCTTC.

The chain has TRBV19 and TRBJ1-1; D gene uncertain. The ends were cut back, 4 bases at V and 7 bases at J, with 16 bases in the middle. This CDR3 is 14 amino acids long. CDR1 and CDR2 (germline): LNHDA, SQIVND (reference sequence). The CDR3 protein is CASSRPGGEREAFF. The CDR3 DNA sequence: TGTGCCAGTAGTAGGCCTGGAGGCGAGCGTGAAGCTTTCTTT. The whole variable domain, remainder taken from reference TRBV19 and TRBJ1-1, is DGGITQSPKYLFRKEGQNVTLSCEQNLNHDAMYWYRQDPGQGLRLIYYSQIVNDFQKGDIAEGYSVSREKKESFPLTVTSAQKNPTAFYLCASSRPGGEREAFFGQGTRLTVV.

Here the CDR3 DNA reads TGTGCCACCAGAATCCTGGGACTAGCGGGGGGGAGCTCCTACAATGAGCAGTTCTTC. Translated, it gives CATRILGLAGGSSYNEQFF. The V gene is TRBV5-8, the J gene TRBJ2-1; TRBD2 agrees at 16 bases. The germline V gene encodes CDR1 SGHTS and CDR2 YDEGEE. The J segment lost 0 bases and the V segment lost 9 bases, leaving 12 bases of the junction unmatched. There are 19 residues in the CDR3.

The chain joins TRBV11-2 to TRBJ2-2, with TRBD2 as a possible D gene (5 bases). The CDR3 consists of 14 residues. CDR1 is SGHAT and CDR2 is FQNNGV in the germline V gene. With 5 bases removed from V and 4 bases from J, the gap between germline ends came to 11 bases. This CDR3 is CASSGVRGTGELFF. The CDR3, as DNA: TGTGCCAGCAGCGGAGTTCGGGGCACCGGGGAGCTGTTTTTT.

The rearrangement joins TRBV6-5 to TRBJ1-1, with 8 bases matching TRBD1. Germline CDR1 MNHEY, CDR2 SVGAGI. With V trimmed by 4 bases and J by 4 bases, 5 bases remained unmatched. The CDR3 covers 14 residues. CDR3 coding DNA: TGTGCCAGCAGTTCAGACAGGGGAAGCACTGAAGCTTTCTTT. This gives the protein CASSSDRGSTEAFF.

The genes are TRBV4-1 and TRBJ2-1, with TRBD2 matching over 9 bases. The CDR3 is 18 amino acids. In germline, CDR1 is MGHRA, CDR2 YSYEKL. After removal of 1 base from V and 4 bases from J, the junction contained 11 bases not matched to a gene. The CDR3 nucleotides read TGCGCCAGCAGCCAAGTAAGAGGGCGGGGGGGCCTTTACAATGAGCAGTTCTTC. Translation: CASSQVRGRGGLYNEQFF.

The J gene is TRBJ1-4, the V gene TRBV19; 7 bases align to TRBD1. This CDR3 spans 15 amino acids. The V gene's germline CDR1 is LNHDA and CDR2 SQIVND (reference sequence). The ends lost 6 bases at V and 4 bases at J; junction bases unmatched: 8. The CDR3 region has the DNA TGTGCCAGTAGCCCCTGGACAGGCCGTAATGAAAAACTGTTTTTT. Its protein is CASSPWTGRNEKLFF. Drawing the rest from reference TRBV19 and TRBJ1-4, the complete variable domain is DGGITQSPKYLFRKEGQNVTLSCEQNLNHDAMYWYRQDPGQGLRLIYYSQIVNDFQKGDIAEGYSVSREKKESFPLTVTSAQKNPTAFYLCASSPWTGRNEKLFFGSGTQLSVL.

The CDR3 here is CASEAGGAYEQYF. The CDR3 nucleotides are TGTGCCAGCGAGGCGGGGGGGGCCTACGAGCAGTACTTC. The chain employs TRBV2 and TRBJ2-7, with 9 bases fitting TRBD2. The CDR3 covers 13 residues. Germline trimming cut 8 bases from V and 2 bases from J; bases unmatched to any gene: 4. The germline CDR1 and CDR2 sequences are SNHLY and FYNNEI.